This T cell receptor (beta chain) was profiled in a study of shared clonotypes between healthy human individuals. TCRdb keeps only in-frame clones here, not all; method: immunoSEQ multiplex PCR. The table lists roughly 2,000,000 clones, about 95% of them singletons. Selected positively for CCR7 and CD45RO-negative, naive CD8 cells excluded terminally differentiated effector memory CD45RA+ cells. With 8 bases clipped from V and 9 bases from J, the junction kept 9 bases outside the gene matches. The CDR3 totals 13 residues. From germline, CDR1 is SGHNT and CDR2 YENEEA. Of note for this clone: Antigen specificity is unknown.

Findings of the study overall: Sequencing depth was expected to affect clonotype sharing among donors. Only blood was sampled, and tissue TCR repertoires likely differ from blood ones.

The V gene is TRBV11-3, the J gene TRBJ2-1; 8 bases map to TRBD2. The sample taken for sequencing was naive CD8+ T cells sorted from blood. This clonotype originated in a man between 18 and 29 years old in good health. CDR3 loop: CASGLRGGSEQFF. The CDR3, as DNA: TGTGCCAGCGGGCTTCGGGGGGGCAGTGAGCAGTTCTTC.